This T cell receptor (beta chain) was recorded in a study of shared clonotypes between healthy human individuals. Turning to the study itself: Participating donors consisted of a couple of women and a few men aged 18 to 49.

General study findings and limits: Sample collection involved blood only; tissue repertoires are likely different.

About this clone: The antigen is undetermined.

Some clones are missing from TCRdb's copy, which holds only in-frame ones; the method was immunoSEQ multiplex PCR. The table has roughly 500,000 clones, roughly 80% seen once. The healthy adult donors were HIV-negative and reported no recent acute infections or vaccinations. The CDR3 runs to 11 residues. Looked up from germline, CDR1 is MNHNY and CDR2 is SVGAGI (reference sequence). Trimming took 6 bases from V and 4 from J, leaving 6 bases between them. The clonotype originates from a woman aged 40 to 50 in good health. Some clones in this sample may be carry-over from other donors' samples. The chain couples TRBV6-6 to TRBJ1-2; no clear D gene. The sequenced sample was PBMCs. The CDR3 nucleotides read TGTGCCAGCAGGGCAGCCTATGGCTACACCTTC. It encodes CASRAAYGYTF.